A selection of T cell receptor beta chains follows, all from one sample in a study of cytomegalovirus exposure and HLA in healthy donors. Assay used: immunoSEQ multiplex PCR; TCRdb lists only in-frame clones, some missing. The sample has some 170,000 clones; 86% are singletons. The sequenced sample consisted of PBMCs. These receptors were taken from a man aged 18 to 30 in good health and CMV-seropositive. CDR3s include the opening cysteine and the closing phenylalanine or tryptophan. A D gene is named only where the DNA matches it firmly. A row's size may be missing; if present it is once, few, many or a size class.

size	D	J	V	DNA	CDR3
NA	TRBD2	TRBJ2-1	TRBV5-1	TGCGCCAGCAGCTTGGGCGGACCGACTAGCGGCTACAATGAGCAGTTCTTC	CASSLGGPTSGYNEQFF
NA	NA	TRBJ1-5	TRBV2	TGTGCCAGCAGCGGGCAGGGGTCGGTGGCTCAGCCCCAGCATTTT	CASSGQGSVAQPQHF
NA	TRBD2	TRBJ2-7	TRBV9	TGTGCCAGCAGCGTAGAGGGGCTAGCGGGGGAGGAGCAGTACTTC	CASSVEGLAGEEQYF
NA	NA	TRBJ2-1	TRBV7-2	TGTGCCAGCAGCTTAGGTACAGGGCCTGTGAAAGTGAATGAGCAGTTCTTC	CASSLGTGPVKVNEQFF
NA	NA	TRBJ2-5	TRBV10-3	TGTGCCATCAGTGCGGCAGCTGGGGCCAAAGAGACCCAGTACTTC	CAISAAAGAKETQYF
NA	NA	TRBJ2-3	TRBV5-1	TGCGCCAGCTCCCTTGAGAGGGCAGATACGCAGTATTTT	CASSLERADTQYF
many	NA	TRBJ2-5	TRBV7-9	TGTGCCAGCACCTCCAGACTGAACCAAGAGACCCAGTACTTC	CASTSRLNQETQYF
NA	NA	TRBJ1-5	TRBV28	TGTGCCACCCAGAGGCTAATGAACGCGGGTCAGCCCCAGCATTTT	CATQRLMNAGQPQHF
NA	NA	TRBJ1-1	TRBV7-6	TGTGCCAGCAGCCGGGGGGAGCTCACTGAAGCTTTCTTT	CASSRGELTEAFF
NA	NA	TRBJ1-2	TRBV6-5	TGTGCCAGCAGTTACGCCAGGGGCTATGGCTACACCTTC	CASSYARGYGYTF
NA	NA	TRBJ1-3	TRBV27	TGTGCCAGCAGTTTAGGAGCTGGAAACACCATATATTTT	CASSLGAGNTIYF
NA	TRBD1	TRBJ2-7	TRBV9	TGTGCCAGCAGCGGGACAGGTGACTACGAGCAGTACTTC	CASSGTGDYEQYF
NA	TRBD1	TRBJ1-1	TRBV29-1	TGCAGCGTTGAACGGTGGGGGACAGCGAACACTGAAGCTTTCTTT	CSVERWGTANTEAFF
many	TRBD2	TRBJ2-7	TRBV27	TGTGCCAGCAGCCCATCCCCGAACAGCGGGAGTTACTACGAGCAGTACTTC	CASSPSPNSGSYYEQYF
NA	NA	TRBJ2-2	TRBV30	TGTGCCTGGAGTTCCGGGAATACCGGGGAGCTGTTTTTT	CAWSSGNTGELFF
NA	TRBD2	TRBJ2-7	TRBV29-1	TGCAGCGGGCGGGGGGAAACGCTCGAGCAGTACTTC	CSGRGETLEQYF
few	NA	TRBJ2-2	TRBV29-1	TGCAGCGTATTGAGCACCGGGGAGCTGTTTTTT	CSVLSTGELFF
NA	NA	TRBJ1-1	TRBV5-5	TGTGCCAGCAGCTCGGGGGGCGGGCTTGAAGCTTTCTTT	CASSSGGGLEAFF
NA	TRBD2	TRBJ2-1	TRBV7-6	TGTGCCAGCGGAGGACTAGCGGGAGGGTCATATGAGCAGTTCTTC	CASGGLAGGSYEQFF
NA	NA	TRBJ1-5	TRBV6-1	TGTGCCAGCACTACCACAGGGTATAGCAATCAGCCCCAGCATTTT	CASTTTGYSNQPQHF
NA	NA	TRBJ1-1	TRBV12-5	TGTGCTAGTGGTTTGGTACCGGGCACTGAAGCTTTCTTT	CASGLVPGTEAFF
NA	TRBD2	TRBJ2-1	TRBV4-2	TGTGCCAGCAGTCAGCGGGGGGTCTACAATGAGCAGTTCTTC	CASSQRGVYNEQFF
NA	TRBD2	TRBJ2-3	TRBV2	TGTGCCAGTAAGGGAGGGCGGGATACGCAGTATTTT	CASKGGRDTQYF
NA	NA	TRBJ1-2	TRBV6-6	TGTGCCAGCAGACACAGGGATGGGTATGGCTACACCTTC	CASRHRDGYGYTF
NA	NA	TRBJ2-7	TRBV10-2	TGCGCCAGCAGAGCCGTAGTCAACCCCCTCTACGAGCAGTACTTC	CASRAVVNPLYEQYF
NA	NA	TRBJ1-6	TRBV25-1	TGTGCCAGCAGTGAGGTAGACAGATGGAATTCACCCCTCCACTTT	CASSEVDRWNSPLHF
NA	NA	TRBJ1-1	TRBV11-2	TGTGCCAGCAGCATCCTACTAAACACTGAAGCTTTCTTT	CASSILLNTEAFF
NA	TRBD2	TRBJ2-1	TRBV2	TGTGCCAGCAGGGCGGGACTAGCGGCCTACAATGAGCAGTTCTTC	CASRAGLAAYNEQFF